These 23 T cell receptor beta chains share one sample of origin, sequenced in a study of blood T cell repertoires in COVID-19. TCRdb's copy holds only in-frame clones and misses some; the assay was immunoSEQ multiplex PCR. The repertoire holds roughly 430,000 clones, with 70% to 90% as singletons. The sample consisted of PBMCs or T cells enriched from blood (not recorded which). These receptors were taken from a woman in her forties with acute COVID-19.

The J gene is TRBJ1-5, the V gene TRBV19; TRBD1 aligns across 9 bases. J was trimmed by 7 bases and V by 6 bases; bases with no gene match: 13. The CDR3 is made up of 16 amino acids. Germline CDR1 LNHDA, CDR2 SQIVND (reference sequence). The CDR3 DNA sequence: TGTGCCAGTAGCCAACTCGGACAGGGGAAGGGGCAGCCCCAGCATTTT. The encoded protein is CASSQLGQGKGQPQHF. The complete variable domain, with remaining parts taken from reference TRBV19 and TRBJ1-5, reads DGGITQSPKYLFRKEGQNVTLSCEQNLNHDAMYWYRQDPGQGLRLIYYSQIVNDFQKGDIAEGYSVSREKKESFPLTVTSAQKNPTAFYLCASSQLGQGKGQPQHFGDGTRLSIL.

This clone was observed once. The chain has TRBV4-1 and TRBJ1-6; TRBD1 agrees at 8 bases. V trimming: 4 bases; J trimming: 6 bases; junction bases outside the gene matches: 8. The germline gives CDR1 MGHRA, CDR2 YSYEKL. This CDR3 has 16 amino acids. CDR3 sequence reads: CASSLTDREGNSPLHF. DNA for the CDR3: TGCGCCAGCAGCCTCACGGACAGGGAGGGTAATTCACCCCTCCACTTT.

This clone was detected once. This CDR3 is CACRAARGGVGELFF. The CDR3 nucleotides are TGTGCCTGCCGCGCGGCCCGGGGGGGCGTGGGGGAGCTGTTTTTT. The J gene is TRBJ2-2, the V gene TRBV30; 8 bases line up with TRBD2. There are 15 residues in the CDR3. CDR1 is GTSNPN, CDR2 SVGIG, per germline (reference sequence). Trimming cost V 6 bases and J 8 bases; bases outside gene matches: 14.

Notes on this clone: Distinct nucleotide sequences in the sample also encode this CDR3. The rearrangement uses TRBV9 and TRBJ2-1; 8 bases agree with TRBD2. Germline loops: CDR1 SGDLS, CDR2 YYNGEE. V shed 5 bases, J shed 4 bases, and the junction held 8 bases outside the gene matches. CDR3 length equals 15 residues. The CDR3 region has the DNA TGTGCCAGCAGTGCAAGCGGGGGCCCATACAATGAGCAGTTCTTC. Translating it yields CASSASGGPYNEQFF. The variable domain in full, with the rest retrieved from reference TRBV9 and TRBJ2-1, is DSGVTQTPKHLITATGQRVTLRCSPRSGDLSVYWYQQSLDQGLQFLIQYYNGEERAKGNILERFSAQQFPDLHSELNLSSLELGDSALYFCASSASGGPYNEQFFGPGTRLTVL.

This clone was observed once. Other DNA sequences in the same sample also yield this CDR3. The rearrangement uses TRBV12-3 or TRBV12-4 and TRBJ1-1, with D tentatively TRBD1 (6 bases). The V end was cut by 3 bases, the J end by 5 bases, with 7 bases between. The CDR3 is made up of 12 amino acids. The CDR3 nucleotides are TGTGCCAGCAGTTTCAGGGGAACTGAAGCTTTCTTT. Translating gives CASSFRGTEAFF.

This chain uses TRBV24-1 with TRBJ2-6, with D tentatively TRBD1 (6 bases). The CDR3 covers 15 residues. Germline loops: CDR1 KGHDR, CDR2 SFDVKD. V was trimmed by 7 bases and J by 0 bases, leaving 9 bases between them. DNA of the CDR3: TGTGCCACCAGGGACAGCAACTCTGGGGCCAACGTCCTGACTTTC. This translates into CATRDSNSGANVLTF.

This clone has a handful of counts. This chain links TRBV5-4 with TRBJ1-6, with TRBD1 matching 9 bases. V dropped 4 bases and J dropped 9; count of bases not matched to a gene: 8. Germline CDR1 SGHNT, CDR2 YYREEE (reference sequence). This CDR3 contains 15 residues. The DNA of the CDR3 is TGTGCCAGCAGCGAACGGACAGGGGATAGTTCACCCCTCCACTTT. Translated, it gives CASSERTGDSSPLHF.

The genes are TRBV7-9 and TRBJ1-2; D not certain. V lost 0 bases, J lost 2 bases, and 10 bases lay in between. Germline assignment: CDR1 SEHNR and CDR2 FQNEAQ (reference sequence). The CDR3 runs 15 residues. CDR3 nucleotide sequence: TGTGCCAGCAGCTTAGCGACGGGGTGGAACTATGGCTACACCTTC. It codes for CASSLATGWNYGYTF.

This clone has only one observation. J is TRBJ1-5 and V is TRBV19; D not certain. V was shortened by 0 bases and J by 0 bases, with 12 bases between the two germline ends. This CDR3 contains 17 residues. Germline assignment: CDR1 LNHDA and CDR2 SQIVND (reference sequence). The CDR3 loop is CASSIDLGATSNQPQHF. CDR3 in DNA: TGTGCCAGTAGTATAGATCTAGGTGCAACTAGCAATCAGCCCCAGCATTTT.

The rearrangement links TRBV10-2 to TRBJ1-2, with TRBD1 matching over 8 bases. Germline CDR1 WSHSY, CDR2 SAAADI. The ends lost 10 bases at V and 9 bases at J; junction bases unmatched: 10. This CDR3 spans 12 amino acids. The CDR3 DNA is TGCGCCATCTCACCAGGGGGCGAAAGCTACACCTTC. Residues: CAISPGGESYTF.

This sequence joins TRBV9 and TRBJ2-2; 9 bases fit TRBD1. This CDR3 is 16 amino acids long. Looked up from germline, CDR1 is SGDLS and CDR2 is YYNGEE. The V and J ends lost 3 bases and 3 bases, in that order; junction bases with no gene match: 6. This chain's CDR3 is CASSGRRDRDTGELFF. The CDR3 coding sequence is TGTGCCAGCAGCGGCCGCCGGGACAGGGACACCGGGGAGCTGTTTTTT.

The V call is TRBV9, the J call TRBJ2-3; 9 bases fit TRBD2. From germline, CDR1 is SGDLS and CDR2 YYNGEE. With V trimmed by 1 base and J by 4 bases, 7 bases remained unmatched. This CDR3 is 16 amino acids long. The CDR3 nucleotides are TGTGCCAGCAGCGTAAGTAGCGGGGGTATCTCAGATACGCAGTATTTT. This gives the protein CASSVSSGGISDTQYF.

V gene TRBV5-1 combines with J gene TRBJ1-4; D is possibly TRBD1 (6 bases). The CDR3 spans 14 residues. V was pared by 4 bases and J by 8 bases, with 15 bases between. From germline, CDR1 is SGHRS and CDR2 YFSETQ. CDR3 in amino acids: CASSPLGGREKLFF. The CDR3 DNA sequence: TGCGCCAGCAGCCCCCTGGGGGGGCGGGAAAAACTGTTTTTT.

This clone came up a few times. The V and J genes are TRBV7-2 and TRBJ1-3; D not resolved. V was trimmed by 2 bases and J by 0 bases, leaving 8 bases between them. The CDR3 runs to 15 residues. Per germline, CDR1 SGHTA and CDR2 FQGNSA. The CDR3 here is CASSLFQISGNTIYF. CDR3 nucleotides: TGTGCCAGCAGCTTATTCCAGATCTCTGGAAACACCATATATTTT.

This rearrangement joins TRBV10-3 to TRBJ2-2, with 7 bases that match TRBD2. Germline values: CDR1 ENHRY, CDR2 SYGVKD. The ends lost 6 bases at V and 0 bases at J; junction bases unmatched: 1. The CDR3 runs 14 residues. CDR3 protein: CAIRGTTNTGELFF. DNA for the CDR3: TGTGCCATCAGGGGGACTACGAACACCGGGGAGCTGTTTTTT.

This chain joins TRBV5-4 and TRBJ1-2; 7 bases line up with TRBD1. V shed 5 bases, J shed 4 bases, and the junction held 5 bases outside the gene matches. This CDR3 has 13 amino acids. Germline CDR1 SGHNT, CDR2 YYREEE (reference sequence). The chain's CDR3 is CASRRQGAYGYTF. The CDR3 DNA follows: TGTGCCAGCAGAAGACAGGGCGCCTATGGCTACACCTTC. Drawing the rest from reference TRBV5-4 and TRBJ1-2, the complete variable domain is ETGVTQSPTHLIKTRGQQVTLRCSSQSGHNTVSWYQQALGQGPQFIFQYYREEENGRGNFPPRFSGLQFPNYSSELNVNALELDDSALYLCASRRQGAYGYTFGSGTRLTVV.

This CDR3 reads CAWSTGLDNSPLHF. The CDR3 DNA follows: TGTGCCTGGAGTACAGGGTTAGATAATTCACCCCTCCACTTT. The chain joins TRBV30 to TRBJ1-6; possibly TRBD1 for D (6 bases). This CDR3 spans 14 amino acids. The V gene's germline CDR1 is GTSNPN and CDR2 SVGIG (reference sequence). The ends were cut back, 2 bases at V and 5 bases at J, with 10 bases in the middle.

Concerning this clone: Relative to the germline gene, one junction end is altered; a read error may explain this. V and J are TRBV13 and TRBJ2-3, with D uncertain. The CDR3 contains 13 residues. Germline CDR1 is PRHDT and CDR2 is FYEKMQ (reference sequence). The CDR3 region has the DNA TGTGCCAGCAGCTCACGGAGAAGCCTATACGTCAATTTT. Its protein is CASSSRRSLYVNF.

The chain links TRBV6-1 to TRBJ2-1; weak D call: TRBD2 (6 bases). This CDR3 has 15 residues. V lost 3 bases, J lost 8 bases, and 17 bases lay in between. Germline CDR1 and CDR2: MNHNS and SASEGT. CDR3 nucleotides: TGTGCCAGCAGTGACAATACAGTGGGACTCCATGAGCAGTTCTTC. The encoded protein is CASSDNTVGLHEQFF.

The chain uses TRBV7-8 and TRBJ1-2; perhaps TRBD1 as D (6 bases). CDR3 size: 14 residues. Germline CDR1 and CDR2: SGHVS and FQNEAQ. V was trimmed by 5 bases and J by 1 base, leaving 11 bases between them. The CDR3 sequence: CASSARDINYGYTF. DNA of the CDR3: TGTGCCAGCAGCGCCAGGGACATTAACTATGGCTACACCTTC.

In DNA form, the CDR3 reads TGTGCCAGCAGTTTTGTCGGACTAGCGGGGGGACTAGCCTACTACAATGAGCAGTTCTTC. This gives the protein CASSFVGLAGGLAYYNEQFF. This chain uses TRBV27 with TRBJ2-1, with 14 nucleotides matching TRBD2. With V trimmed by 3 bases and J by 3 bases, 13 bases remained unmatched. The CDR3 covers 20 residues. Germline V lookup: CDR1 MNHEY, CDR2 SMNVEV (reference sequence).

This clone was picked up a small number of times. The rearrangement joins TRBV6-6 to TRBJ1-5, with a weak D call TRBD1 (5 bases). V gave up 5 bases and J gave up 0 bases, with 23 bases separating them. The CDR3 totals 19 residues. Germline lookup yields CDR1 MNHNY and CDR2 SVGAGI (reference sequence). CDR3 DNA sequence: TGTGCCAGCAGTCCTACAAGACAGCAAGAATCATATAGCAATCAGCCCCAGCATTTT. This encodes CASSPTRQQESYSNQPQHF.

This chain uses TRBV7-9 with TRBJ1-2; 8 bases are shared with TRBD1. The V segment lost 4 bases and the J segment 6 bases; nucleotides outside the gene matches: 1. This CDR3 spans 12 amino acids. Germline V CDR1 and CDR2: SEHNR, FQNEAQ (reference sequence). For the CDR3, the DNA is TGTGCCAGCAGCTCGACAGGGGATGGCTACACCTTC. This gives the protein CASSSTGDGYTF.